Listed here are 13 T cell receptor beta chains from one sample, sequenced in a study of blood T cells in healthy people across ages. The use of a sample-barcoded 5' primer and a J-beta primer mix characterized a second PCR of 7 to 11 cycles. TCRdb passed the 5' RACE reads through MiXCR, listing each CDR3 protein once. Of over 1,500,000 distinct CDR3 sequences in the sample, around half are singletons; the top ten hold approximately 2.1%. Material: blood. The receptor source for this set is a woman in her forties in good health.

The chain links TRBV6-5 to TRBJ2-1, with D hard to call. This CDR3 contains 11 residues. Trimming pared 3 bases from V and 7 bases from J, leaving 4 bases between. Germline V gene data show CDR1 as MNHEY and CDR2 as SVGAGI. CDR3: CASSYMNEQFF. In DNA, the CDR3 is TGTGCCAGCAGTTATATGAATGAGCAGTTCTTC.

The CDR3 region has the DNA TGTGCCAGCAGTTTTAAACAGTCAGATACGCAGTATTTT. Its translation: CASSFKQSDTQYF. The V gene is TRBV28, the J gene TRBJ2-3; D call uncertain. Germline CDR1 reads MDHEN; CDR2 reads SYDVKM. V shed 3 bases and J shed 4 bases, with 8 bases lying between them. The CDR3 loop spans 13 amino acids.

The CDR3 here is CASSQDSTYGEGYNEQFF. CDR3 nucleotides: TGTGCCAGCAGCCAAGATAGTACTTACGGGGAAGGCTACAATGAGCAGTTCTTC. The V gene is TRBV3-1, the J gene TRBJ2-1; a possible D gene is TRBD2 (5 bases). The CDR3 totals 18 residues. Germline V lookup: CDR1 LGHDT, CDR2 YNNKEL (reference sequence). The V end was cut by 0 bases, the J end by 3 bases, with 18 bases between.

There are a few counts of this clonotype. The chain combines TRBV27 with TRBJ2-6; no reliable D call. V lost 4 bases and J 4 bases, leaving 14 bases between the germline ends. Looked up from germline, CDR1 is MNHEY and CDR2 is SMNVEV (reference sequence). The CDR3 length is 16 residues. CDR3 in DNA: TGTGCCAGCAGTTCATACGGGTTTAGGGGGGCCAACGTCCTGACTTTC. This translates into CASSSYGFRGANVLTF.

This clonotype was observed a handful of times. The rearrangement joins TRBV5-1 to TRBJ2-1; D possibly matches TRBD1 or TRBD2 (5 bases each). Trimming stripped 5 bases from V and 6 bases from J, with 12 bases between. The germline CDR1 and CDR2 sequences are SGHRS and YFSETQ. The CDR3 runs to 13 residues. CDR3 DNA: TGCGCCAGCAGACTTACGGGGCCCAATGAGCAGTTCTTC. This translates into CASRLTGPNEQFF.

This clonotype was seen a few times. The V and J genes are TRBV7-2 and TRBJ2-3, with D perhaps matching TRBD1 (5 bases). The CDR3 is 16 amino acids. Trimming left V 1 base short and J 4 bases short, with 15 bases between. Germline assignment: CDR1 SGHTA and CDR2 FQGNSA. The CDR3 DNA is TGTGCCAGCAGCTTAGGCGTAGTAGGGGCCGCAGATACGCAGTATTTT. Translating gives CASSLGVVGAADTQYF. Full variable domain (missing parts from reference TRBV7-2 and TRBJ2-3): GAGVSQSPSNKVTEKGKDVELRCDPISGHTALYWYRQSLGQGLEFLIYFQGNSAPDKSGLPSDRFSAERTGGSVSTLTIQRTQQEDSAVYLCASSLGVVGAADTQYFGPGTRLTVL.

The chain carries TRBV15 and TRBJ1-6; D unclear. CDR1 and CDR2 (germline): LNHNV, YYDKDF (reference sequence). V was cut by 0 bases and J by 10 bases, with 10 bases left in between. The CDR3 totals 14 residues. The CDR3 DNA reads as TGTGCCACCAGCAGAGACGCCAGACACTCACCCCTCCACTTT. Amino acids: CATSRDARHSPLHF. Full variable domain (remainder filled in from reference TRBV15 and TRBJ1-6): DAMVIQNPRYQVTQFGKPVTLSCSQTLNHNVMYWYQQKSSQAPKLLFHYYDKDFNNEADTPDNFQSRRPNTSFCFLDIRSPGLGDTAMYLCATSRDARHSPLHFGNGTRLTVT.

As concerns this clonotype: A much larger clone is a single base away; this may be a read error. The V and J genes are TRBV4-3 and TRBJ2-3; 8 bases map to TRBD2. The CDR3 contains 16 residues. The trim removed 0 bases at V and 4 bases at J, leaving 6 bases unmatched. Per the germline V gene, CDR1 is LGHNA and CDR2 is YSLEER. CDR3: CASSQETSATADTQYF. The CDR3 DNA follows: TGCGCCAGCAGCCAAGAGACTAGCGCGACCGCAGATACGCAGTATTTT.

The rearrangement uses TRBV7-2 and TRBJ2-5; no definite D call. Trimming stripped 4 bases from V and 1 base from J, with 13 bases between. CDR1 SGHTA and CDR2 FQGNSA come from the germline V gene. The CDR3 totals 15 residues. In DNA, the CDR3 is TGTGCCAGCAGCTCCCGACTGGCTACCCAAGAGACCCAGTACTTC. It yields the protein CASSSRLATQETQYF.

This chain joins TRBV5-4 and TRBJ2-1; TRBD1 matches 7 bases. V lost 0 bases and J lost 6; bases outside the gene matches: 3. Per germline, CDR1 SGHNT and CDR2 YYREEE (reference sequence). The CDR3 length is 14 residues. The CDR3 is CASSLGGQLNEQFF. The CDR3 DNA sequence: TGTGCCAGCAGCTTGGGGGGACAGCTCAATGAGCAGTTCTTC.

This clonotype was detected ten times or more. The V and J genes are TRBV7-2 and TRBJ2-3; 11 bases match TRBD2. Germline lookup yields CDR1 SGHTA and CDR2 FQGNSA. The CDR3 is 16 amino acids. Trimming took 0 bases from V and 1 from J; bases not matched to a gene: 0. CDR3 residues: CASSLASGGGTDTQYF. In DNA form, the CDR3 reads TGTGCCAGCAGCTTAGCTAGCGGGGGGGGCACAGATACGCAGTATTTT.

The rearrangement joins TRBV9 to TRBJ1-2; 8 nucleotides align to TRBD1. V shed 2 bases and J 8 bases; nucleotides not matched to a gene: 14. This CDR3 spans 16 amino acids. The germline CDR1 and CDR2 sequences are SGDLS and YYNGEE. The CDR3 spells CASSVSTGERSEGYTF. In nucleotides, the CDR3 is TGTGCCAGCAGCGTTTCGACAGGGGAGAGGAGCGAAGGCTACACCTTC.

The chain is built from TRBV6-2 or TRBV6-3 and TRBJ1-5; D is possibly TRBD1 (6 bases). The CDR3 is 14 amino acids. Germline assignment: CDR1 MNHEY and CDR2 SVGEGT. Between the trimmed V and J ends, which lost 5 bases and 6 bases, there was a span of 14 bases. The CDR3: CASSKQGTSQPQHF. The CDR3 bases are TGTGCCAGCAGTAAGCAGGGGACGAGTCAGCCCCAGCATTTT.